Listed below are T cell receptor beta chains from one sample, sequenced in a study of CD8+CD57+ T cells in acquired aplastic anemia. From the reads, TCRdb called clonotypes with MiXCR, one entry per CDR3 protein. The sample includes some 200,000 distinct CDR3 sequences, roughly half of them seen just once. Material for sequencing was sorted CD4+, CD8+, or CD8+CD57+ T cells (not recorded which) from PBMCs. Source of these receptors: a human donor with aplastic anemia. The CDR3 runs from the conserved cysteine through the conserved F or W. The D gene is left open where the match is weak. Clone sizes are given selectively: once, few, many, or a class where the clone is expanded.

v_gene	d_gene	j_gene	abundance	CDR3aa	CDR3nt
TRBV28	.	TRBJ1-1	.	CASSLYKPEAFF	TGTGCCAGCAGTTTATACAAACCTGAAGCTTTCTTT
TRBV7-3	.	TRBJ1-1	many	CASSSQGRGTEAFF	TGTGCCAGCAGCTCACAGGGACGCGGCACTGAAGCTTTCTTT
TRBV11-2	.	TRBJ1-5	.	CASSLYPFGPNSNQPQHF	TGTGCCAGCAGCCTTTACCCTTTTGGACCAAATAGCAATCAGCCCCAGCATTTT
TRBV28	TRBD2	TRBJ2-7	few	CASSATGTSGRTEQYF	TGTGCCAGCAGTGCCACCGGGACTAGCGGGAGAACTGAGCAGTACTTC
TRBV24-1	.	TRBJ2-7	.	CATSDSQGYEQYF	TGTGCCACCAGTGATTCGCAGGGTTACGAGCAGTACTTC
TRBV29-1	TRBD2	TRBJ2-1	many	CSGNLGLAGPQNEQFF	TGCAGCGGGAATTTGGGACTAGCGGGTCCCCAAAATGAGCAGTTCTTC
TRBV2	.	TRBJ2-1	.	CASSARGYNEQFF	TGTGCCAGCAGTGCAAGGGGATATAATGAGCAGTTCTTC
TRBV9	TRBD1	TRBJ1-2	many	CASSVEGARNYGYTF	TGTGCCAGCAGCGTAGAGGGGGCGCGTAACTATGGCTACACCTTC
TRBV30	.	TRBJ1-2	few	CAWSVVREYGYTF	TGTGCCTGGAGTGTCGTCAGAGAATATGGCTACACCTTC
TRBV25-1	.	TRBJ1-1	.	CASKAGLNTEAFF	TGTGCCAGCAAGGCCGGGTTGAACACTGAAGCTTTCTTT
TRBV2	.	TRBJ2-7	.	CASSDPRGLSFEQYF	TGTGCCAGCAGTGATCCGCGGGGGCTGAGTTTCGAGCAGTACTTC
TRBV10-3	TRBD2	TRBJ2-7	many	CAISLAGGTSYEQYF	TGTGCCATCAGCCTAGCGGGGGGTACGTCCTACGAGCAGTACTTC
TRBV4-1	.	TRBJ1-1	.	CASSQDRGGGKAEAFF	TGCGCCAGCAGCCAAGATCGGGGGGGAGGCAAAGCTGAAGCTTTCTTT
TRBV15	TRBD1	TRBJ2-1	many	CATSRSGTANNEQFF	TGTGCCACCAGCAGGTCCGGGACAGCTAACAATGAGCAGTTCTTC
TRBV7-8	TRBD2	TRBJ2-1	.	CASSLERGVNEQFF	TGTGCCAGCAGCTTAGAGCGGGGGGTGAATGAGCAGTTCTTC
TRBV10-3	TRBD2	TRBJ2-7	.	CAINIAGSHEQYF	TGTGCCATCAATATAGCGGGGAGCCACGAGCAGTACTTC
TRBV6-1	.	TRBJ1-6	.	CASSEGGNGSPLHF	TGTGCCAGCAGTGAGGGGGGGAATGGTTCACCCCTCCACTTT
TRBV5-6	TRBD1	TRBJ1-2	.	CASSPGTGGAGYTF	TGTGCCAGCAGCCCCGGGACAGGGGGGGCTGGCTACACCTTC
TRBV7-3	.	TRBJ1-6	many	CASSLGGSDPLHF	TGTGCCAGCAGCTTAGGAGGGTCCGATCCCCTCCACTTT
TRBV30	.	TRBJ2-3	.	CAWGPGLLSGTQYF	TGTGCCTGGGGCCCCGGGCTCTTAAGCGGTACGCAGTATTTT
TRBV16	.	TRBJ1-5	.	CASSPLGQGLPQHF	TGTGCCAGCAGCCCCCTTGGGCAGGGTCTACCCCAGCATTTT
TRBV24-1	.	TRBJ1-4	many	CATPRVPTNEKLFF	TGTGCCACCCCCAGGGTACCAACTAATGAAAAACTGTTTTTT
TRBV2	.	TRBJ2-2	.	CASGLRRLDGELFF	TGTGCCAGCGGACTACGACGGTTGGACGGGGAGCTGTTTTTT
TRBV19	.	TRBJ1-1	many	CASSTPGSTEAFF	TGTGCCAGTAGTACCCCCGGGTCCACTGAAGCTTTCTTT
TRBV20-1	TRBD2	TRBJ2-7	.	CSARDLAGGMYEQYF	TGCAGTGCTAGAGATTTGGCGGGGGGGATGTACGAGCAGTACTTC
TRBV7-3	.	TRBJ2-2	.	CASSLGPRNLNGELFF	TGTGCCAGCAGCTTAGGCCCCCGCAATTTAAACGGGGAGCTGTTTTTT
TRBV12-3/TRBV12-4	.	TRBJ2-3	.	CASSPGGGGSLTDTQYF	TGTGCCAGCAGCCCCGGCGGTGGAGGGAGTTTAACAGATACGCAGTATTTT
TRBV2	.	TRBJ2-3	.	CASSARASTDTQYF	TGTGCCAGCAGTGCGCGGGCTAGCACAGATACGCAGTATTTT
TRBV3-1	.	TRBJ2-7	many	CASSSRGRSSYEQYF	TGTGCCAGCAGCTCACGGGGCAGGTCCTCCTACGAGCAGTACTTC
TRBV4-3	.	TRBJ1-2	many	CASSQDTFYGYTF	TGCGCCAGCAGCCAAGATACCTTCTATGGCTACACCTTC
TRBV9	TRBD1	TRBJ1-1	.	CASSHLTGGENTEAFF	TGTGCCAGCAGCCATCTGACAGGGGGCGAGAACACTGAAGCTTTCTTT
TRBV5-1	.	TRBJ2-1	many	CASTGPSYNEQFF	TGCGCCAGCACAGGGCCCTCCTACAATGAGCAGTTCTTC